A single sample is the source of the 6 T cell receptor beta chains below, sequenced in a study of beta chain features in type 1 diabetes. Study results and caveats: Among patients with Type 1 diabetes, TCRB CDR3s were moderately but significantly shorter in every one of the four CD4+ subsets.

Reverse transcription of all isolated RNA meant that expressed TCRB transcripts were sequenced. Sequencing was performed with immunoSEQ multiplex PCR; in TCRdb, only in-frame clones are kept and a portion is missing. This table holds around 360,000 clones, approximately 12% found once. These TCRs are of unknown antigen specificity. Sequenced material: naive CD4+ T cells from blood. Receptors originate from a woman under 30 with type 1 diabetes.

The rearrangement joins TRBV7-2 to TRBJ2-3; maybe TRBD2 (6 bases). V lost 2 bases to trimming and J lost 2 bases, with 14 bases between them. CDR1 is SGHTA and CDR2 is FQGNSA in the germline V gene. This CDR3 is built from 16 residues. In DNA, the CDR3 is TGTGCCAGCAGCTTATCCAGCGGGCACTACACAGATACGCAGTATTTT. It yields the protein CASSLSSGHYTDTQYF.

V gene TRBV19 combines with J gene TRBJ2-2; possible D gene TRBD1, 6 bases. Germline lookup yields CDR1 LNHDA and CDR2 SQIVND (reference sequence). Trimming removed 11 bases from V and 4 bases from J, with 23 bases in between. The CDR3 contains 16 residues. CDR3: CASSARGRSATGELFF. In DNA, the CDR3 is TGTGCCTCATCTGCCAGGGGACGCAGTGCCACCGGGGAGCTGTTTTTT.

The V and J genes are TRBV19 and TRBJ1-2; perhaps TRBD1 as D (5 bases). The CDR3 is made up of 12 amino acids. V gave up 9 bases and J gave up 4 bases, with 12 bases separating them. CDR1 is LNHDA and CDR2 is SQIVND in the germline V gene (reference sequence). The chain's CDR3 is CASTAGPYGYTF. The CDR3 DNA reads TGTGCCAGCACGGCGGGGCCCTATGGCTACACCTTC.

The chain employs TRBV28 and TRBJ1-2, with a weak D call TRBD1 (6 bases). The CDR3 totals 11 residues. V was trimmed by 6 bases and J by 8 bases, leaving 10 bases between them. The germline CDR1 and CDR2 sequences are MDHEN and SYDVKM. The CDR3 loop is CASSSGAGYTF. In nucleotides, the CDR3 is TGTGCCAGCAGCTCAGGGGCCGGCTACACCTTC.

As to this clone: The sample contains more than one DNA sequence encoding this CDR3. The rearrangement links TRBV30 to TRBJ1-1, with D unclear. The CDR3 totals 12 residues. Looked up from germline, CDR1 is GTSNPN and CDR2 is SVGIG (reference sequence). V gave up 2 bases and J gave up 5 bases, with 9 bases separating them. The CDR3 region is CAWSRSSTEAFF. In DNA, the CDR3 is TGTGCCTGGAGTCGGAGCTCTACTGAAGCTTTCTTT.

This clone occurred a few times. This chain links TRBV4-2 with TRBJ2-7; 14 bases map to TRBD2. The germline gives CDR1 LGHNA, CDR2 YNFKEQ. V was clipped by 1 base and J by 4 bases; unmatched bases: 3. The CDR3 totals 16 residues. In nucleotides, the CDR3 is TGTGCCAGCAGCCAAGCCGGGACTAGCGGGAGTTACGAGCAGTACTTC. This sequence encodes CASSQAGTSGSYEQYF.